The next 32 T cell receptor beta chains were all read from a single sample in a study of cytomegalovirus exposure and HLA in healthy donors. Primers included in the PCR were 60 Vbeta and 13 Jbeta primers. Clones were sequenced by immunoSEQ multiplex PCR, and TCRdb holds only the in-frame ones, with some missing. The table shows some 180,000 clones, with roughly 85% occurring only once. Material: PBMCs. All receptors come from a woman aged 25 to 39 in good health and CMV-seropositive.

V is TRBV29-1 and J is TRBJ2-7; TRBD1 matches 9 bases. The germline V gene has CDR1 SQVTM and CDR2 ANQGSEA. The CDR3 contains 15 residues. Losses at the gene ends were 6 bases for V and 2 bases for J; bases not matched to a gene: 11. CDR3 residues: CSVLNRDRATYEQYF. The CDR3 nucleotides read TGCAGCGTGCTGAACCGGGACAGGGCAACCTACGAGCAGTACTTC.

The J gene is TRBJ2-3, the V gene TRBV2; 8 nucleotides align to TRBD2. The CDR3 is 15 amino acids. Germline CDR1 and CDR2: SNHLY and FYNNEI. V gave up 5 bases and J gave up 2 bases; unmatched junction bases: 6. As DNA, the CDR3 is TGTGCCAGCAGTAGGGTAGCGGGAAACACAGATACGCAGTATTTT. Translating it yields CASSRVAGNTDTQYF.

The J gene is TRBJ2-7, the V gene TRBV2, with TRBD1 matching over 7 bases. The CDR3 consists of 15 residues. CDR1 and CDR2 (germline): SNHLY, FYNNEI. The ends lost 4 bases at V and 1 base at J; junction bases unmatched: 7. CDR3 in amino acids: CASSGQGKVSYEQYF. CDR3 DNA: TGTGCCAGCAGTGGACAGGGTAAGGTTTCCTACGAGCAGTACTTC.

This clone was observed a handful of times. The chain has TRBV7-8 and TRBJ1-2; D gene unclear. Trimming shortened V by 7 bases and J by 6 bases, and 15 bases separated the two germline ends. Germline CDR1 SGHVS, CDR2 FQNEAQ. This CDR3 has 13 residues. In DNA, the CDR3 is TGTGCCAGCACCCAGGCCCGAGAGAATGGCTACACCTTC. Its protein is CASTQARENGYTF.

The chain has TRBV7-2 and TRBJ1-4; the D is unclear. This CDR3 comprises 14 residues. V shed 5 bases and J shed 4 bases, with 11 bases lying between them. Germline CDR1 SGHTA, CDR2 FQGNSA. Here the CDR3 reads CASSLGVINEKLFF. In nucleotides, the CDR3 is TGTGCCAGCAGCCTAGGAGTTATTAATGAAAAACTGTTTTTT.

CDR3 loop: CASSEALLQGYGYTF. The DNA of the CDR3 is TGTGCCAGCAGTGAAGCGCTTCTACAGGGGTATGGCTACACCTTC. This chain joins TRBV2 and TRBJ1-2; TRBD1 agrees at 7 bases. The CDR3 runs to 15 residues. CDR1 is SNHLY and CDR2 is FYNNEI in the germline V gene. Trimming removed 0 bases from V and 5 bases from J; junction bases left unmatched: 6.

This sequence joins TRBV4-1 and TRBJ2-5; TRBD1 might be the D (5 bases). This CDR3 contains 15 residues. Trimming cost V 2 bases and J 5 bases, with 15 bases left between them. Germline V lookup: CDR1 MGHRA, CDR2 YSYEKL. CDR3 protein: CASSQPTQGLETQYF. The CDR3 nucleotides read TGCGCCAGCAGCCAACCAACCCAGGGCCTGGAGACCCAGTACTTC.

This chain connects TRBV2 to TRBJ1-4, with TRBD1 as a possible D gene (6 bases). The germline V and J ends were trimmed by 7 bases and 8 bases, with 14 bases remaining between them. The CDR3 totals 13 residues. Germline values: CDR1 SNHLY, CDR2 FYNNEI. The CDR3 here is CASTGVPREKLFF. The CDR3 DNA reads as TGTGCCAGCACAGGGGTTCCTAGGGAAAAACTGTTTTTT.

V gene TRBV5-5 combines with J gene TRBJ1-2; a weak D match, TRBD1 (5 bases). Germline-derived CDR1 and CDR2 are SGHKS and YYEKEE (reference sequence). Trimming pared 4 bases from V and 1 base from J, leaving 14 bases between. The CDR3 contains 15 residues. CDR3 amino acids: CASSEGTEINYGYTF. As DNA, the CDR3 is TGTGCCAGCAGCGAGGGGACTGAGATTAACTATGGCTACACCTTC.

The gene calls are TRBV15 and TRBJ1-5; perhaps TRBD1 as D (6 bases). The CDR3 consists of 15 residues. Per germline, CDR1 LNHNV and CDR2 YYDKDF (reference sequence). The V and J ends lost 4 bases and 6 bases respectively, with 16 bases between them. The CDR3, as DNA: TGTGCCACCAGCACCCGAGGAGGGGGGGGTCAGCCCCAGCATTTT. It yields the protein CATSTRGGGGQPQHF.

The V gene is TRBV11-2, the J gene TRBJ2-3; a possible D gene is TRBD2 (6 bases). Deletions cut 5 bases from V and 2 bases from J, with 14 bases between. This CDR3 has 15 residues. In germline, CDR1 is SGHAT, CDR2 FQNNGV. CDR3: CASSPAAGLTDTQYF. As DNA, the CDR3 is TGTGCCAGCAGCCCTGCTGCGGGACTCACAGATACGCAGTATTTT.

The CDR3 region has the DNA TGTGCCAGCAGCCCTAGCGGGGGCGTTGGCAATGAGCAGTTCTTC. Encoded protein: CASSPSGGVGNEQFF. This chain links TRBV7-9 with TRBJ2-1; TRBD2 matches 10 bases. CDR1 is SEHNR, CDR2 FQNEAQ, per germline (reference sequence). The V gene end was trimmed by 5 bases and the J gene end by 6 bases; junction bases not matched to a gene: 7. There are 15 residues in the CDR3.

The rearrangement uses TRBV2 and TRBJ2-7, with 7 bases lining up with TRBD2. The CDR3 contains 14 residues. V trimming: 8 bases; J trimming: 2 bases; junction bases outside the gene matches: 9. Germline V gene lookup returns CDR1 SNHLY and CDR2 FYNNEI. The CDR3, as DNA: TGTGCCAGCCAGGGACTACTAGCTACCTACGAGCAGTACTTC. Protein sequence: CASQGLLATYEQYF.

V usage is TRBV11-2 and J usage is TRBJ1-2, with 7 bases aligning to TRBD1. CDR3 size: 14 residues. Germline V gene lookup returns CDR1 SGHAT and CDR2 FQNNGV. The V segment lost 5 bases and the J segment 6 bases; nucleotides outside the gene matches: 9. CDR3 residues: CASSPNSGGHGYTF. The CDR3 region has the DNA TGTGCCAGCAGCCCGAACTCAGGGGGGCATGGCTACACCTTC.

The V gene is TRBV28, the J gene TRBJ2-1; D not resolved. V lost 6 bases, J lost 9 bases, and 9 bases lay in between. Germline loops: CDR1 MDHEN, CDR2 SYDVKM. This CDR3 comprises 11 residues. The CDR3 nucleotides are TGTGCCAGCAGCCTCACTCTTGAGCAGTTCTTC. This codes for CASSLTLEQFF.

The V call is TRBV9, the J call TRBJ2-5; perhaps TRBD2 as D (6 bases). The CDR3 runs 14 residues. Trimming took 0 bases from V and 5 from J, leaving 11 bases between them. Germline CDR1 reads SGDLS; CDR2 reads YYNGEE. This chain's CDR3 is CASSVDGSSETQYF. In DNA, the CDR3 is TGTGCCAGCAGCGTAGACGGGAGCAGCGAGACCCAGTACTTC.

The chain combines TRBV9 with TRBJ2-3, with 9 bases matching TRBD2. V shed 2 bases and J 1 base; nucleotides not matched to a gene: 2. This CDR3 has 15 amino acids. The germline gives CDR1 SGDLS, CDR2 YYNGEE. The CDR3 reads CASSVSGSGTDTQYF. In nucleotides, the CDR3 is TGTGCCAGCAGCGTTAGCGGGAGCGGCACAGATACGCAGTATTTT.

The chain links TRBV4-3 to TRBJ1-3; D gene unclear. Trimming shortened V by 1 base and J by 7 bases, and 14 bases separated the two germline ends. In germline, CDR1 is LGHNA, CDR2 YSLEER. The CDR3 extends over 15 amino acids. This chain's CDR3 is CASSQVHSPDNTIYF. The CDR3 coding sequence is TGCGCCAGCAGCCAAGTTCACAGTCCAGACAACACCATATATTTT.

The CDR3 DNA is TGCGCCAGTTCAACCGGGACTAGCGGACAAGAGACCCAGTACTTC. It is translated as CASSTGTSGQETQYF. The chain employs TRBV4-3 and TRBJ2-5; 11 bases line up with TRBD2. The trim removed 9 bases at V and 2 bases at J, leaving 8 bases unmatched. This CDR3 spans 15 amino acids. Germline assignment: CDR1 LGHNA and CDR2 YSLEER.

This sequence joins TRBV5-1 and TRBJ1-4; tentative D call: TRBD1 (6 bases). CDR3 length: 13 amino acids. Germline CDR1 reads SGHRS; CDR2 reads YFSETQ. The V end was cut by 5 bases, the J end by 6 bases, with 11 bases between. The CDR3: CASSTTGDEKLFF. The CDR3 DNA follows: TGCGCCAGCAGTACGACAGGCGATGAAAAACTGTTTTTT.

V is TRBV18 and J is TRBJ2-1, with 9 bases aligning to TRBD2. In germline, CDR1 is KGHSH, CDR2 LQKENI. The CDR3 runs 19 residues. V was clipped by 0 bases and J by 2 bases; unmatched bases: 11. As DNA, the CDR3 is TGTGCCAGCTCACCACCCCTCTCCCAAGCGGGAGGCGCCTACAATGAGCAGTTCTTC. It specifies CASSPPLSQAGGAYNEQFF. Based on the CDR3 plus reference TRBV18 and TRBJ2-1, the full variable domain is NAGVMQNPRHLVRRRGQEARLRCSPMKGHSHVYWYRQLPEEGLKFMVYLQKENIIDESGMPKERFSAEFPKEGPSILRIQQVVRGDSAAYFCASSPPLSQAGGAYNEQFFGPGTRLTVL.

This clone showed up just a few times. This sequence joins TRBV4-3 and TRBJ1-1, with D possibly being TRBD1 (5 bases). The V end lost 0 bases, the J end lost 3 bases, and 11 bases lay between the germline ends. In germline, CDR1 is LGHNA, CDR2 YSLEER. This CDR3 spans 15 amino acids. The CDR3: CASSQDQGLDTEAFF. DNA for the CDR3: TGCGCCAGCAGCCAAGATCAGGGCTTGGACACTGAAGCTTTCTTT.

The chain combines TRBV11-2 with TRBJ2-7; a possible D gene is TRBD1 (6 bases). CDR3 size: 16 residues. Germline CDR1 SGHAT, CDR2 FQNNGV. V was cut by 2 bases and J by 3 bases, with 17 bases left in between. CDR3 sequence (DNA): TGTGCCAGCAGCTTAAATCAGGGGCGGGCCCACTACGAGCAGTACTTC. Its translation is CASSLNQGRAHYEQYF. Filled out from reference TRBV11-2 and TRBJ2-7, the complete variable domain reads EAGVAQSPRYKIIEKRQSVAFWCNPISGHATLYWYQQILGQGPKLLIQFQNNGVVDDSQLPKDRFSAERLKGVDSTLKIQPAKLEDSAVYLCASSLNQGRAHYEQYFGPGTRLTVT.

As for this clone: One junction end does not reproduce the germline sequence, and a read error may be involved. Other DNA variants within this sample encode the same CDR3. The V gene is TRBV10-3, the J gene TRBJ2-2; either TRBD1 or TRBD2 may fit D (5 bases each). The CDR3 is made up of 15 amino acids. CDR1 and CDR2 (germline): ENHRY, SYGVKD. The CDR3 region has the DNA TGTGCCATCGGTGGGGGAAGGGGATACACTGGGGAGCTGTTTTTT. Translated, it gives CAIGGGRGYTGELFF.

The table lists this clone with a few counts. The rearrangement links TRBV5-1 to TRBJ1-4; TRBD1 agrees at 8 bases. Germline CDR1 reads SGHRS; CDR2 reads YFSETQ. The CDR3 covers 16 residues. The V gene end was trimmed by 2 bases and the J gene end by 4 bases; junction bases not matched to a gene: 7. CDR3 region: CASSFGQGVGNEKLFF. The CDR3, as DNA: TGCGCCAGCAGCTTCGGACAGGGAGTCGGTAATGAAAAACTGTTTTTT. The variable domain in full, completed from reference TRBV5-1 and TRBJ1-4, reads KAGVTQTPRYLIKTRGQQVTLSCSPISGHRSVSWYQQTPGQGLQFLFEYFSETQRNKGNFPGRFSGRQFSNSRSEMNVSTLELGDSALYLCASSFGQGVGNEKLFFGSGTQLSVL.

V usage is TRBV27 and J usage is TRBJ1-1, with D possibly TRBD1 on 5 matching bases. The CDR3 has 13 amino acids. Trimming cost V 2 bases and J 6 bases, with 10 bases left between them. CDR1 is MNHEY, CDR2 SMNVEV, per germline (reference sequence). CDR3 loop: CASSLRGFAEAFF. The CDR3 nucleotides read TGTGCCAGCAGTTTAAGGGGTTTCGCTGAAGCTTTCTTT.

This rearrangement joins TRBV7-8 to TRBJ1-1; 8 bases match TRBD1. V was pared by 6 bases and J by 3 bases, with 3 bases of the junction left unmatched. Per germline, CDR1 SGHVS and CDR2 FQNEAQ. The length of the CDR3 is 13 residues. The CDR3 is CASSIQGDTEAFF. In nucleotides, the CDR3 is TGTGCCAGCAGTATACAGGGGGACACTGAAGCTTTCTTT.

This chain uses TRBV9 with TRBJ2-1, with D maybe TRBD1 (6 bases). Germline CDR1 and CDR2: SGDLS and YYNGEE. The CDR3 spans 14 residues. Trimming cost V 6 bases and J 4 bases, with 14 bases left between them. In nucleotides, the CDR3 is TGTGCCAGCAACTTACAGGGATCATACAATGAGCAGTTCTTC. Translating it yields CASNLQGSYNEQFF.

This chain connects TRBV6-1 to TRBJ2-7, with TRBD1 matching over 7 bases. The V gene's germline CDR1 is MNHNS and CDR2 SASEGT. This CDR3 is 15 amino acids long. V gave up 0 bases and J gave up 3 bases; unmatched junction bases: 5. The CDR3 spells CASSEARTGYYEQYF. The DNA of the CDR3 is TGTGCCAGCAGTGAAGCCCGGACAGGCTACTACGAGCAGTACTTC.

The chain joins TRBV7-2 to TRBJ2-7; 9 bases line up with TRBD1. This CDR3 has 15 amino acids. Germline V gives CDR1 SGHTA, CDR2 FQGNSA. V was clipped by 2 bases and J by 2 bases; unmatched bases: 4. This CDR3 reads CASSLPGQGTYEQYF. The CDR3 DNA sequence: TGTGCCAGCAGCTTACCGGGACAGGGTACCTACGAGCAGTACTTC.

The chain is built from TRBV9 and TRBJ2-1, with 9 bases identical to TRBD1. Trimming at V came to 2 bases and at J to 9 bases, leaving 6 bases not matched to a gene. Germline V gene sequence: CDR1 SGDLS, CDR2 YYNGEE. The CDR3 sequence is 14 residues long. CDR3 residues: CASSVGTGWSEQFF. The CDR3 DNA follows: TGTGCCAGCAGCGTGGGGACAGGGTGGAGTGAGCAGTTCTTC.

This chain links TRBV19 with TRBJ2-7; 7 bases align to TRBD1. The CDR3 sequence is 13 residues long. The V gene's germline CDR1 is LNHDA and CDR2 SQIVND (reference sequence). Trimming cost V 5 bases and J 3 bases; bases outside gene matches: 4. The CDR3 DNA reads TGTGCCAGTAGTGGCCGGGACAGCTACGAGCAGTACTTC. Its protein product is CASSGRDSYEQYF.